This TCR beta chain was captured in a study of molecular identifiers for immune sequencing clone quantification (dated by TCRdb to about 2018). About the investigation overall: In a replicate experiment, RNA from roughly 20,000 or 100,000 naive CD8 T cells was split into five aliquots, four of which were sequenced. The study was a methods study using CD8 T cells to benchmark molecular-identifier clustering-based TCR repertoire sequencing (MIDCIRS) and TCR RNA copy counting.

Library construction relied on PCR. The data were produced on an Illumina HiSeq 4000. Bulk TCR libraries were made following a previously described method, with the TCR primers given in Table S5. The Qiagen AllPrep DNA/RNA kit was used to purify total RNA. Before any analysis, reads coming from multiple sequencing runs of the same library were combined into one pool. On the authors' methods: Reads were retained only if the reads had an exact TCR constant sequence, and the retained reads were trimmed to 150 nt and grouped according to their 12-nt molecular barcodes. Reads in each barcode group were sub-clustered using a 15% Levenshtein threshold, and a quality-weighted consensus sequence was built for each RNA molecule. Non-functional sequences were excluded, and lower-count sequences lying one edit away from another sequence were also excluded. On the basis of fitting two negative binomial distributions, barcode sub-clusters with fewer than 20% of the maximum read count were discarded. Using fastp at Q25 and MiXCR, TCRdb reprocessed the public reads and kept productive beta chains. For every CDR3 protein sequence, its rows merge into one entry that carries the most common genes and DNA. In this record, the V and J calls reflect TCRdb's handling and not the investigators' own analysis. Across this sample there are around 460,000 distinct CDR3 sequences, with about 22% seen only once. Around 0.86% of the sample lies in the top ten.

This clonotype was seen many times. It has no known antigen specificity. No per-base quality is available; no much larger clone lies one base away. Naive CD8 T cell libraries were made from around 20,000 to 1,000,000 sorted cells using 10%, 30% or 50% of purified RNA. Naive CD8 T cells were FACS-sorted as CD8+CD4-CCR7+CD45RA+ on a BD FACSAria II into RLT Plus buffer. To test detection sensitivity, Jurkat RNA equivalent to more than 8 TCR copies was spiked into samples of about 19,000-1,000,000 naive CD8 T cells. Enrichment of CD8 T cells was performed with RosetteSep CD8+ T Cell Enrichment Cocktail and Ficoll-Paque, after which ACK red cell lysis was carried out. General conclusions and limits of the study: Identical TCR molecules sharing a barcode could cause highly expanded clone sizes to be underestimated. When barcode sub-clustering was left out, chimeric consensus sequences inflated TCR diversity, with chimeras reaching as high as 47%. Naive libraries contained spiked-in Jurkat TCR RNA (roughly 10 copies' worth), which is not part of the donor repertoire. A single cell's worth of spiked-in Jurkat TCR RNA was reported detectable even among approximately 930,000 naive CD8 T cells. Modeling gave about three recovered TCR RNA copies per cell versus roughly 10 by digital PCR, implying approximately 32% capture efficiency. In CMV-specific effector cells, clones with more than 20 RNA copies contained over 99% of molecules, whereas in naive cells such clones contained under 1% of molecules.

Source material: naive CD8+ T cells from blood, with Jurkat cell RNA spiked in. The sample's cell subset or site, from its label and the paper: FACS-sorted CD8+CD4-CCR7+CD45RA+ naive T cells. The TCR originated in a human donor in good health. Some libraries in this study had Jurkat cell RNA spiked in.

The DNA sequence follows: TGTGCCTGGAGTGTAGGAGAAAACACCTACACCTACGAGCAGTACTTC. Its translation is CAWSVGENTYTYEQYF. The chain links TRBV30 with TRBJ2-7; the D gene is not confidently resolved. For CDR1 and CDR2, the germline V gene (reference sequence) lists GTSNPN and SVGIG. V is shortened by 0 bases, J by 2 bases, and the region joining them spans 17 bases. Measured from the cysteine to the phenylalanine, the CDR3 is 16 residues long. Here the CDR3 DNA is all that survives: 48 bases in frame from base 1.